Shown below are 32 T cell receptor beta chains from a single sample sequenced in a study of cytomegalovirus exposure and HLA in healthy donors (dated by TCRdb to between 2016 and 2019). Library generation was performed with the immunoSEQ multiplex PCR assay. Imported from immuneACCESS, the table was reduced by TCRdb to in-frame sequences with V and J called. These copies leave out some clones; in studies compared against another copy, an unresolved V gene accounts for under half, and the cause of the remainder is not known. Across this sample there are approximately 270,000 clones, with around 89% seen only once. Of the sample, more than 0.35% is held by the ten largest clones. The source material was PBMCs. Receptors were obtained from a woman under 30 in good health and CMV-seronegative.

This chain connects TRBV7-9 to TRBJ2-1; possibly TRBD1 for D (5 bases). Trimming stripped 3 bases from V and 10 bases from J, with 7 bases between. The germline V gene has CDR1 SEHNR and CDR2 FQNEAQ (reference sequence). The CDR3 is 11 amino acids. In DNA form, the CDR3 reads TGTGCCAGCAGCTTTGACAGCGAGCAGTTCTTC. As protein: CASSFDSEQFF.

The V gene is TRBV7-3, the J gene TRBJ2-1; TRBD1 matches at 9 bases. The germline CDR1 and CDR2 sequences are SGHTA and FQGTGA. This CDR3 comprises 15 residues. V lost 7 bases to trimming and J lost 7 bases; unmatched junction nucleotides: 11. CDR3 DNA: TGTGCCAGCACACCCGGGACAGGGTTTTTTAATGAGCAGTTCTTC. Translation: CASTPGTGFFNEQFF.

The V and J genes are TRBV10-3 and TRBJ1-3; the D gene is possibly TRBD1 (6 bases). V lost 7 bases to trimming and J lost 2 bases, with 15 bases between them. This CDR3 is built from 15 residues. Per the germline V gene, CDR1 is ENHRY and CDR2 is SYGVKD. The CDR3 sequence is CAITATPGAGNTIYF. CDR3 sequence (DNA): TGTGCCATCACCGCTACCCCAGGGGCTGGAAACACCATATATTTT.

The chain has TRBV20-1 and TRBJ2-1; the D gene is possibly TRBD2 (6 bases). Germline-derived CDR1 and CDR2 are DFQATT and SNEGSKA (reference sequence). The CDR3 consists of 11 residues. The DNA for the CDR3 is TGCAAAGTAACCGGGGGCAATGAGCAGTTCTTC. As protein: CKVTGGNEQFF.

This clone was detected only once. V and J are TRBV10-3 and TRBJ1-2; D may be TRBD1 (6 bases). Between the trimmed V and J ends, which lost 6 bases and 4 bases, there was a span of 15 bases. The CDR3 runs to 14 residues. In germline, CDR1 is ENHRY, CDR2 SYGVKD. The CDR3 bases are TGTGCCATCAGCAGCCGGGACACCCCCTATGGCTACACCTTC. Amino acid sequence: CAISSRDTPYGYTF.

The chain employs TRBV28 and TRBJ1-6, with no clear D. The germline V and J ends were trimmed by 4 bases and 6 bases, with 7 bases remaining between them. Germline CDR1 and CDR2: MDHEN and SYDVKM. The CDR3 is 13 residues long. The CDR3 nucleotides are TGTGCCAGCAGTTGGGCCGGTAATTCACCCCTCCACTTT. This gives the protein CASSWAGNSPLHF. The full variable domain, completed using reference TRBV28 and TRBJ1-6, is DVKVTQSSRYLVKRTGEKVFLECVQDMDHENMFWYRQDPGLGLRLIYFSYDVKMKEKGDIPEGYSVSREKKERFSLILESASTNQTSMYLCASSWAGNSPLHFGNGTRLTVT.

The rearrangement joins TRBV18 to TRBJ2-3; perhaps TRBD2 as D (5 bases). Trimming left V 3 bases short and J 0 bases short, with 13 bases between. The CDR3 runs 16 residues. Germline V gene sequence: CDR1 KGHSH, CDR2 LQKENI. CDR3 protein: CASSPSTGKSTDTQYF. The CDR3 bases are TGTGCCAGCTCACCCTCGACGGGGAAAAGCACAGATACGCAGTATTTT.

The V call is TRBV7-2, the J call TRBJ1-1; 9 bases are shared with TRBD1. CDR1 and CDR2 from the germline V gene are SGHTA and FQGNSA. The V segment lost 5 bases and the J segment 5 bases; nucleotides outside the gene matches: 6. The CDR3 extends over 14 amino acids. CDR3 nucleotide sequence: TGTGCCAGCAGCGTAGGGGACAGGGTTACTGAAGCTTTCTTT. Translated: CASSVGDRVTEAFF.

The chain combines TRBV13 with TRBJ2-1; 11 bases agree with TRBD2. The CDR3 is made up of 14 amino acids. V trimming: 11 bases; J trimming: 4 bases; junction bases outside the gene matches: 7. Germline-derived CDR1 and CDR2 are PRHDT and FYEKMQ (reference sequence). In DNA, the CDR3 is TGTGCCGGGGGGACTAGCGGACCTTACAATGAGCAGTTCTTC. Translation: CAGGTSGPYNEQFF.

This chain joins TRBV6-1 and TRBJ1-1; D gene unclear. The germline V gene has CDR1 MNHNS and CDR2 SASEGT. Trimming cost V 5 bases and J 1 base, with 8 bases left between them. The CDR3 is 13 residues long. The CDR3, as DNA: TGTGCCAGCAGTTTCTCGGGGAACACTGAAGCTTTCTTT. Protein product: CASSFSGNTEAFF.

The J gene is TRBJ1-1, the V gene TRBV10-3, with D perhaps TRBD1 (5 bases). The germline CDR1 and CDR2 sequences are ENHRY and SYGVKD. V dropped 6 bases and J dropped 10 bases, with 18 bases sitting between them. The CDR3 runs 13 residues. CDR3 residues: CAISSGQGRPAFF. The CDR3 bases are TGTGCCATCAGCTCCGGGCAGGGCCGTCCAGCTTTCTTT.

The rearrangement uses TRBV7-2 and TRBJ2-2; the D gene is possibly TRBD1 (5 bases). In germline, CDR1 is SGHTA, CDR2 FQGNSA. V lost 2 bases, J lost 2 bases, and 21 bases lay in between. CDR3 length: 19 residues. Here the CDR3 DNA reads TGTGCCAGCAGCTTACGCCAGGGCGGCTACTCGTCAAACACCGGGGAGCTGTTTTTT. The encoded protein is CASSLRQGGYSSNTGELFF.

This chain uses TRBV7-5 with TRBJ2-7; TRBD1, as called in the table, went unchecked against the DNA. TRBV7-5 is deemed a pseudogene. The CDR3 runs 11 residues. CDR3 bases: TGTGTCGCGGACAGGGGGCGCGAGCAGTACGTC. Translated: CVADRGREQYV.

This rearrangement joins TRBV28 to TRBJ1-2, with a tentative D call TRBD1 (5 bases). The CDR3 has 14 residues. Trimming cost V 6 bases and J 2 bases, with 13 bases left between them. Germline-derived CDR1 and CDR2 are MDHEN and SYDVKM. DNA for the CDR3: TGTGCCAGCAGCCTTTGGGGGGAAAACTATGGCTACACCTTC. This codes for CASSLWGENYGYTF.

This sequence joins TRBV5-1 and TRBJ2-6; 7 bases fit TRBD1. V shed 4 bases and J 0 bases; nucleotides not matched to a gene: 13. Germline CDR1 SGHRS, CDR2 YFSETQ. This CDR3 contains 19 residues. The CDR3 reads CASSRRPGQISSGANVLTF. Here the CDR3 DNA reads TGCGCCAGCAGCCGACGACCGGGACAGATATCCTCTGGGGCCAACGTCCTGACTTTC. Full variable domain (missing parts from reference TRBV5-1 and TRBJ2-6): KAGVTQTPRYLIKTRGQQVTLSCSPISGHRSVSWYQQTPGQGLQFLFEYFSETQRNKGNFPGRFSGRQFSNSRSEMNVSTLELGDSALYLCASSRRPGQISSGANVLTFGAGSRLTVL.

CDR3 protein: CASSLHQGANTEAFF. CDR3 coding DNA: TGTGCCAGCAGTTTACACCAGGGGGCGAACACTGAAGCTTTCTTT. The chain combines TRBV28 with TRBJ1-1, with 8 bases that match TRBD1. Germline V lookup: CDR1 MDHEN, CDR2 SYDVKM. CDR3 length: 15 amino acids. V dropped 2 bases and J dropped 1; count of bases not matched to a gene: 3.

The V call is TRBV27, the J call TRBJ2-1, with 9 bases lining up with TRBD2. CDR3 length: 15 amino acids. The junction had 5 bases not matched to a gene; V was cut back by 2 bases and J by 6 bases. Germline-derived CDR1 and CDR2 are MNHEY and SMNVEV (reference sequence). CDR3 region: CASSLMGLAGNEQFF. The CDR3 DNA reads as TGTGCCAGCAGTTTAATGGGACTAGCTGGCAATGAGCAGTTCTTC.

The rearrangement links TRBV7-2 to TRBJ2-7; weak D call: TRBD1 (5 bases). The V gene's germline CDR1 is SGHTA and CDR2 FQGNSA. V was trimmed by 3 bases and J by 0 bases, leaving 15 bases between them. This CDR3 has 16 amino acids. This chain's CDR3 is CASSFDSDQSSYEQYF. The CDR3 nucleotides are TGTGCCAGCAGCTTTGACAGCGACCAAAGCTCCTACGAGCAGTACTTC.

The V gene is TRBV4-3, the J gene TRBJ1-4; D unresolved. Trimming left V 1 base short and J 0 bases short, with 3 bases between. The CDR3 runs to 14 residues. CDR1 and CDR2 (germline): LGHNA, YSLEER. CDR3 protein: CASSQGATNEKLFF. For the CDR3, the DNA is TGCGCCAGCAGCCAAGGAGCAACTAATGAAAAACTGTTTTTT.

The V gene is TRBV6-1, the J gene TRBJ2-1, with a weak D call TRBD2 (6 bases). V was pared by 6 bases and J by 3 bases, with 15 bases between. Per germline, CDR1 MNHNS and CDR2 SASEGT. The CDR3 is 15 amino acids. CDR3 DNA sequence: TGTGCCAGCAGGACTGGGACTGGTAGCTACAATGAGCAGTTCTTC. Protein sequence: CASRTGTGSYNEQFF.

This clone was observed once. This chain connects TRBV2 to TRBJ2-1; tentative D call: TRBD2 (7 bases). From germline, CDR1 is SNHLY and CDR2 FYNNEI. The CDR3 has 15 amino acids. Between the trimmed V and J ends, which lost 10 bases and 3 bases, there was a span of 19 bases. The chain's CDR3 is CATKPEGGVYNEQFF. The CDR3 DNA follows: TGTGCCACCAAACCGGAGGGGGGGGTCTACAATGAGCAGTTCTTC.

The chain links TRBV7-2 to TRBJ1-2, with 10 bases fitting TRBD1. The CDR3 is 16 amino acids. The V and J ends lost 5 bases and 4 bases, in that order; junction bases with no gene match: 10. Per germline, CDR1 SGHTA and CDR2 FQGNSA. In DNA, the CDR3 is TGTGCCAGCAGCCTCGATCGGGACAGGGGTCCCTATGGCTACACCTTC. Amino acids: CASSLDRDRGPYGYTF. Using reference TRBV7-2 and TRBJ1-2 for the parts outside the CDR3, the full variable domain is GAGVSQSPSNKVTEKGKDVELRCDPISGHTALYWYRQSLGQGLEFLIYFQGNSAPDKSGLPSDRFSAERTGGSVSTLTIQRTQQEDSAVYLCASSLDRDRGPYGYTFGSGTRLTVV.

This clone was found once. The rearrangement uses TRBV5-4 and TRBJ2-7; a weak D match, TRBD1 (5 bases). Trimming took off 4 bases at V and 0 bases at J, with 14 bases between the two ends. Germline V gene sequence: CDR1 SGHNT, CDR2 YYREEE (reference sequence). The CDR3 is 15 amino acids. CDR3 sequence: CASSTLEDSSYEQYF. CDR3 DNA sequence: TGTGCCAGCAGCACCTTGGAAGACAGCTCCTACGAGCAGTACTTC.

The genes are TRBV7-9 and TRBJ1-4, with D hard to call. The CDR3 is made up of 13 amino acids. Trimming shortened V by 5 bases and J by 5 bases, and 9 bases separated the two germline ends. Germline lookup yields CDR1 SEHNR and CDR2 FQNEAQ (reference sequence). This chain's CDR3 is CASSPPENEKLFF. For the CDR3, the DNA is TGTGCCAGCAGCCCCCCCGAGAATGAAAAACTGTTTTTT.

V gene TRBV7-6 combines with J gene TRBJ1-4, with D tentatively TRBD1 (5 bases). The CDR3 runs to 14 residues. Germline V gene sequence: CDR1 SGHVS, CDR2 FNYEAQ. The V end was cut by 1 base, the J end by 7 bases, with 10 bases between. The CDR3 is CASSLGAGGEKLFF. The CDR3 DNA is TGTGCCAGCAGCTTAGGGGCCGGGGGTGAAAAACTGTTTTTT.

The V and J genes are TRBV6-5 and TRBJ1-2, with TRBD1 matching over 9 bases. CDR1 and CDR2 (germline): MNHEY, SVGAGI. The CDR3 loop spans 15 amino acids. The J segment lost 6 bases and the V segment lost 0 bases, leaving 5 bases of the junction unmatched. CDR3 amino acids: CASSYSVQGADGYTF. The CDR3 nucleotides are TGTGCCAGCAGTTACTCGGTACAGGGGGCGGATGGCTACACCTTC.

J is TRBJ2-1 and V is TRBV5-1, with D possibly matching TRBD1 (5 bases). The CDR3 extends over 14 amino acids. Germline V lookup: CDR1 SGHRS, CDR2 YFSETQ. Trimming took 2 bases from V and 5 from J, leaving 11 bases between them. The CDR3 loop is CASSFGQPNNEQFF. Here the CDR3 DNA reads TGCGCCAGCAGCTTCGGACAACCCAACAATGAGCAGTTCTTC.

This rearrangement joins TRBV4-3 to TRBJ2-7; 8 bases agree with TRBD1. The V segment lost 0 bases and the J segment 6 bases; nucleotides outside the gene matches: 4. Germline V CDR1 and CDR2: LGHNA, YSLEER. This CDR3 has 14 residues. The CDR3 sequence: CASSQELGTGEQYF. The CDR3, as DNA: TGCGCCAGCAGCCAAGAACTGGGGACAGGCGAGCAGTACTTC.

This chain uses TRBV11-3 with TRBJ2-5; 7 positions match TRBD2. Trimming cost V 3 bases and J 2 bases; bases outside gene matches: 0. This CDR3 is built from 13 residues. Germline V gene data show CDR1 as SGHNT and CDR2 as YENEEA. The CDR3 spells CASSFGGQETQYF. DNA of the CDR3: TGTGCCAGCAGCTTCGGGGGGCAAGAGACCCAGTACTTC.

The chain has TRBV7-9 and TRBJ1-1; no definite D call. Germline loops: CDR1 SEHNR, CDR2 FQNEAQ (reference sequence). The ends were cut back, 1 base at V and 2 bases at J, with 11 bases in the middle. CDR3 length: 15 amino acids. DNA of the CDR3: TGTGCCAGCAGCTTAGGAAACATTCCCAACACTGAAGCTTTCTTT. Translation gives CASSLGNIPNTEAFF. Full variable domain (rest looked up from reference TRBV7-9 and TRBJ1-1): DTGVSQNPRHKITKRGQNVTFRCDPISEHNRLYWYRQTLGQGPEFLTYFQNEAQLEKSRLLSDRFSAERPKGSFSTLEIQRTEQGDSAMYLCASSLGNIPNTEAFFGQGTRLTVV.

V gene TRBV2 combines with J gene TRBJ2-4, with 11 bases matching TRBD2. The CDR3 runs to 15 residues. V shed 8 bases and J 4 bases; nucleotides not matched to a gene: 7. From germline, CDR1 is SNHLY and CDR2 FYNNEI. CDR3 amino acids: CASVTSGDNKNIQYF. The CDR3 coding sequence is TGTGCCAGCGTGACTAGCGGGGATAATAAAAACATTCAGTACTTC. The full variable domain, in which reference TRBV2 and TRBJ2-4 provide the parts outside the CDR3, is EPEVTQTPSHQVTQMGQEVILRCVPISNHLYFYWYRQILGQKVEFLVSFYNNEISEKSEIFDDQFSVERPDGSNFTLKIRSTKLEDSAMYFCASVTSGDNKNIQYFGAGTRLSVL.

This chain links TRBV6-5 with TRBJ2-5, with D unclear. Trimming cost V 0 bases and J 2 bases, with 10 bases left between them. Germline CDR1 is MNHEY and CDR2 is SVGAGI. CDR3 size: 15 residues. The CDR3 region has the DNA TGTGCCAGCAGTTACTCGGAAGAGGATCAAGAGACCCAGTACTTC. Protein product: CASSYSEEDQETQYF.